This entry lists 3 T cell receptor beta chains sequenced from one sample in a study of shared T cell receptors in the human thymus. Profiled with immunoSEQ multiplex PCR; TCRdb holds only in-frame clones, not every one. The sample has about 500,000 clones; 75% to 85% are singletons. The data also belong to a second study, concerning human thymus T cells.

Material: thymocytes. The receptors stem from a boy younger than two with a congenital heart defect.

The chain combines TRBV5-1 with TRBJ1-2; D is possibly TRBD1 (6 bases). In germline, CDR1 is SGHRS, CDR2 YFSETQ. Trimming pared 0 bases from V and 8 bases from J, leaving 17 bases between. The CDR3 consists of 15 residues. This CDR3 is CASSLAVIGGSGYTF. DNA of the CDR3: TGCGCCAGCAGCTTGGCCGTCATTGGGGGCTCAGGCTACACCTTC.

There are a few counts of this clone. J is TRBJ1-4 and V is TRBV5-4, with 10 nucleotides matching TRBD1. Trimming at V came to 5 bases and at J to 8 bases, leaving 6 bases not matched to a gene. The CDR3 totals 14 residues. CDR1 SGHNT and CDR2 YYREEE come from the germline V gene (reference sequence). The DNA for the CDR3 is TGTGCCAGCAGTCCGGGACAGGGGAGCGAAAAACTGTTTTTT. It is translated as CASSPGQGSEKLFF.

The chain combines TRBV29-1 with TRBJ2-1, with TRBD2 matching over 15 bases. Germline-derived CDR1 and CDR2 are SQVTM and ANQGSEA. The CDR3 length is 17 residues. With V trimmed by 8 bases and J by 4 bases, 12 bases remained unmatched. The CDR3 spells CSSTRQGTSGRYNEQFF. The CDR3 DNA reads as TGCAGCTCTACAAGACAGGGGACTAGCGGGAGGTACAATGAGCAGTTCTTC.